Listed here is a single TCR beta chain. No antigen is known for it. One entry per CDR3 protein, called by TCRdb with MiXCR from the RT-PCR reads. The sample consists of 700,000 to 800,000 distinct CDR3 sequences, 18% of them appearing once. The source of the sample is a study of response to subunit inactivated influenza vaccine. V dropped 2 bases and J dropped 4 bases, with 11 bases sitting between them. The CDR3 extends over 15 amino acids. Germline lookup yields CDR1 MNHNS and CDR2 SASEGT. Study-level results: Authors proposed each seasonal influenza vaccination draws in few new T cells.

The clonotype was recovered from a man between 50 and 59 years old who received an inactivated influenza vaccine. The sequencing here drew on PBMCs from blood, taken roughly 5 days after vaccination. The V call is TRBV6-1, the J call TRBJ2-2; unclear D gene. Here the CDR3 reads CASSEFRLLTGELFF. The CDR3 DNA follows: TGTGCCAGCAGTGAATTTCGGCTGCTCACCGGGGAGCTGTTTTTT.